This T cell receptor (beta chain) appears in the sequencing data of a study of immune evolution from preneoplasia to lung adenocarcinoma. General study findings and limits: Normal lung had the highest top T cell clone frequencies. Normal lung had highest clonality; later lesions appeared denser, more diverse.

To note about this clone: The antigen is not known.

The assay was immunoSEQ multiplex PCR, and TCRdb's table has in-frame clones only and misses some. This sample yields approximately 7,000 clones, of which 78% are seen a single time; 5% to 8% belongs to the top ten. H&E slides confirmed each diagnosis, reviewed by two pathologists independently. The V and J ends lost 5 bases and 3 bases, in that order; junction bases with no gene match: 6. This CDR3 spans 15 amino acids. Germline V CDR1 and CDR2: SGHNT, YENEEA. This chain links TRBV11-3 with TRBJ2-1; the match to TRBD2 covers 8 bases. The sequenced sample was FFPE adjacent normal lung tissue. This sequence was found in a person aged 55 to 79 with lung adenocarcinoma. In DNA form, the CDR3 reads TGTGCCAGCAGCCTGAGCGGGAGCGGCTACAATGAGCAGTTCTTC. Translation: CASSLSGSGYNEQFF.